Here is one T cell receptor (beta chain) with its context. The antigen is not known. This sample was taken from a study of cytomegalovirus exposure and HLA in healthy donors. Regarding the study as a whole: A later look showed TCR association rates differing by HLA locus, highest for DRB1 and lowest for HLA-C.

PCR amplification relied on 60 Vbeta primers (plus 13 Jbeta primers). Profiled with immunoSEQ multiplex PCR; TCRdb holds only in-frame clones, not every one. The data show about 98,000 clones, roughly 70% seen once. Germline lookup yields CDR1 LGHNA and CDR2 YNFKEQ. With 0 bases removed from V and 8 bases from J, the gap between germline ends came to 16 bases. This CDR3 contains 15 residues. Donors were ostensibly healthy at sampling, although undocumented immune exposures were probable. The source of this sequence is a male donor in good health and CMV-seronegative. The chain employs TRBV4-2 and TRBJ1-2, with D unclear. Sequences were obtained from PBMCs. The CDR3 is CASSQDWVSGYGYTF. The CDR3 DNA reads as TGTGCCAGCAGCCAAGATTGGGTCTCGGGATACGGCTACACCTTC.